This T cell receptor (beta chain) was captured in a study of vaccination and CD4 T cells after COVID-19. Across the study: Some control cultures received a CEFX pool, which served as the positive control. Others received an HIV-1 Nef pool or no peptide.

The V segment lost 6 bases and the J segment 3 bases; nucleotides outside the gene matches: 11. Germline loops: CDR1 DFQATT, CDR2 SNEGSKA (reference sequence). The CDR3 is 15 residues long. The Oncomine TCR Beta short-read assay sequenced DNA from cultured CD4+ T cells. After culture, CD4+ T cells served as the source for genomic DNA extraction. One entry per CDR3 protein, called by TCRdb with MiXCR from the PCR reads. The sample yields some 7,000 distinct CDR3 sequences, around 35% seen once. Treatment noted: approximately 11-day PBMC culture with coronavirus spike peptide pools or control peptides (ViraFEST assay). From the unexposed donor, CD4+ T cells were collected ahead of the COVID-19 pandemic (2011-2018). Researchers grew the cells for around 10 days and then pulled out CD4+ T cells by negative selection. Four cold-coronavirus spikes and SARS-CoV-2 S/N were the probes applied, cells permitting, to CD4+ T cells from unexposed donors.

About this clonotype: Its cognate antigen is unknown.

The chain is built from TRBV20-1 and TRBJ2-1; 7 bases agree with TRBD2. Sequenced sample: CD4+ T cells from blood, cultured in vitro. The source is a human donor in good health. The CDR3: CSAVRPSGHYNEQFF. The CDR3 nucleotides read TGCAGTGCAGTGCGGCCTAGCGGACACTACAATGAGCAGTTCTTC.